This TCR beta chain is from a study of blood T cells in healthy people across ages. General observations from the study: Long-lived and aged donors differed, with more naive CD4+ cells and higher diversity in the long-lived. One million T cells yielded diversity estimates that were considered underestimates.

Note on this clonotype: The antigen remains unidentified.

For the second PCR, which ran for roughly 6 to 11 cycles, a sample-barcoded 5' primer and a J-beta primer mix were used. One entry per CDR3 protein results from TCRdb running MiXCR on the 5' RACE reads. Altogether approximately 830,000 distinct CDR3 sequences are present, 62% being singletons, with the ten largest covering about 27%. Germline assignment: CDR1 LGHDT and CDR2 YNNKEL (reference sequence). Deletions cut 2 bases from V and 11 bases from J, with 9 bases between. The CDR3 has 11 residues. The sequencing input was blood. V usage is TRBV3-1 and J usage is TRBJ2-5; D gene ambiguous. This clonotype originated in a young man in good health. The CDR3 loop reads CASSQQDAQYF. DNA of the CDR3: TGTGCCAGCAGCCAACAGGACGCGCAGTACTTC.